This T cell receptor beta chain is from a study of CD8 T cells in ankylosing spondylitis. Overall study findings and caveats: A TCR beta motif of 7 to 9 highly homologous variants seemed to mark ankylosing spondylitis blood. CD8+ cells made up the disease-linked clones, which were relatively rare in peripheral blood.

Comments on this clonotype: Its antigen remains unidentified.

V gave up 6 bases and J gave up 0 bases, with 11 bases separating them. CDR1 and CDR2 from the germline V gene are DFQATT and SNEGSKA (reference sequence). CDR3 size: 13 residues. TCRdb independently ran MiXCR on the 5' RACE reads; one entry per CDR3 protein. The repertoire holds about 700,000 distinct CDR3 sequences, under 20% seen once, with under 20% in the top ten. This clonotype originated in a male donor with ankylosing spondylitis. This chain connects TRBV20-1 to TRBJ1-1, with D uncertain. Specimen: blood, either unsorted or a sorted T cell fraction (not recorded which). The CDR3 sequence is CSAPPVMNTEAFF. The CDR3, as DNA: TGCAGTGCGCCCCCCGTCATGAACACTGAAGCTTTCTTT.